This TCR beta chain is from a study of OX40 agonist ivuxolimab in advanced cancers. Study as a whole: Given to patients was ivuxolimab, an agonistic anti-OX40 (CD134) antibody. Each dose-escalation patient presented with hepatocellular carcinoma, melanoma, renal cell or head and neck cancer. The study's findings and limits: On average, CD8+ T cells showed a greater number of expanded clones than CD4+.

Losses at the gene ends were 3 bases for V and 2 bases for J; bases not matched to a gene: 0. Germline V gives CDR1 SGHTA, CDR2 FQGNSA. The CDR3 covers 14 residues. Sequencing used immunoSEQ multiplex PCR; TCRdb keeps in-frame clones, though not all of them. The sample has roughly 61,000 clones, about 88% seen once. A single count supports this clone. The target antigen is unknown. The material sequenced was CD4+ or CD8+ T cells sorted from blood, taken in a trial of the OX40 agonist ivuxolimab. This sequence originates from an adult with an advanced solid tumor such as melanoma, head and neck, liver or kidney cancer. The gene calls are TRBV7-2 and TRBJ1-5; 8 bases agree with TRBD1. Written as DNA, the CDR3 is TGTGCCAGCAGCTTGACAGGGGGCAATCAGCCCCAGCATTTT. This translates into CASSLTGGNQPQHF. Full variable domain (outside the CDR3, taken from reference TRBV7-2 and TRBJ1-5): GAGVSQSPSNKVTEKGKDVELRCDPISGHTALYWYRQSLGQGLEFLIYFQGNSAPDKSGLPSDRFSAERTGGSVSTLTIQRTQQEDSAVYLCASSLTGGNQPQHFGDGTRLSIL.